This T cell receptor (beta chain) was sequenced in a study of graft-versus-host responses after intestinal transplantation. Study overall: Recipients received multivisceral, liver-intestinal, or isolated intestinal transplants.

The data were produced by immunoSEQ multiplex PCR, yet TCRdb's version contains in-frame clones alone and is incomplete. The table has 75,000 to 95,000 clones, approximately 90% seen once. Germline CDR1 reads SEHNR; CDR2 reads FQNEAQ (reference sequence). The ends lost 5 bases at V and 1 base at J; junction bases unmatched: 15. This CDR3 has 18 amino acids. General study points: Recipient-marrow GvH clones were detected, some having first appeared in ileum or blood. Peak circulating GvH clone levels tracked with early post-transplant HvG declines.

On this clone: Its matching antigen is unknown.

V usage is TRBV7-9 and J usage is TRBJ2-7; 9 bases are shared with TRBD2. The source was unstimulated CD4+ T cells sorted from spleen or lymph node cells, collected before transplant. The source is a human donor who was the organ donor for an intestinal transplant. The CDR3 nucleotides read TGTGCCAGCAGCCCGAGGACTAGCGCTAAAATTATATCCTACGAGCAGTACTTC. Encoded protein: CASSPRTSAKIISYEQYF.